This T cell receptor (beta chain) was recovered during a study of identical twins. This clonotype was observed a few times. Its antigen is as yet unknown. There were only healthy Caucasians among the donors. A universal primer site came from template switching; cDNA carried unique molecular identifiers. Each CDR3 protein gets one entry after TCRdb re-called the 5' RACE reads with MiXCR. The data show about 550,000 distinct CDR3 sequences, about 22% seen once. Study-wide results and limits: Researchers caution that invariant MAIT and iNKT cells could partly confound zero-insertion analyses.

Trimming removed 4 bases at V and 1 base at J, with 13 bases between. The germline CDR1 and CDR2 sequences are MNHEY and SMNVEV (reference sequence). This CDR3 comprises 15 residues. This same sample was also taken into another study, of yellow fever vaccine responses in identical twins.

The V call is TRBV27, the J call TRBJ1-1; D remains unclear. The clonotype comes from a young woman in good health. The source material was CD4+ T cells sorted from blood. For the CDR3, the DNA is TGTGCCAGCAGTTCCGAGGGCGCGGGGAACACTGAAGCTTTCTTT. It translates to CASSSEGAGNTEAFF.